A single sample is the source of the 26 T cell receptor beta chains below, sequenced in a study of blood T cell repertoires in COVID-19 (dated by TCRdb to about 2020). The library was generated by the immunoSEQ multiplex PCR assay. The table was pulled from immuneACCESS by TCRdb, which kept in-frame rearrangements only. Such tables lose some clones; where checked, under half of the loss comes from unresolved V genes, and the rest has no known cause. A total of roughly 300,000 clones appear in this sample, around 90% of them only once. Around 1.1% of the sample belongs to the ten largest clones. Sequencing was performed on PBMCs or T cells enriched from blood (not recorded which). The receptors shown here come from a woman aged 25-40 years who had recovered from COVID-19.

This clone was recorded a few times. The gene calls are TRBV12-3 or TRBV12-4 and TRBJ1-1; D possibly corresponds to TRBD1 (6 bases). The germline V and J ends were trimmed by 8 bases and 2 bases, with 12 bases remaining between them. CDR3 length: 13 residues. CDR3 DNA sequence: TGTGCCAGCGTCTTGGGACATAACACTGAAGCTTTCTTT. This translates into CASVLGHNTEAFF.

Here the CDR3 reads CASSDQRADTQYF. The CDR3 DNA follows: TGTGCCAGCAGCGACCAGAGGGCAGATACGCAGTATTTT. The chain is built from TRBV6-4 and TRBJ2-3, with D perhaps TRBD2 (5 bases). V was cut by 6 bases and J by 4 bases, with 11 bases left in between. Germline values: CDR1 MRHNA, CDR2 SNTAGT. The CDR3 consists of 13 residues.

The V call is TRBV5-4, the J call TRBJ2-5, with D possibly being TRBD2 (5 bases). V was cut by 1 base and J by 2 bases, with 12 bases left in between. The germline V gene has CDR1 SGHNT and CDR2 YYREEE (reference sequence). This CDR3 contains 15 residues. The CDR3 sequence: CASSLTPTGQETQYF. The DNA for the CDR3 is TGTGCCAGCAGCTTGACCCCCACGGGGCAAGAGACCCAGTACTTC.

V gene TRBV19 combines with J gene TRBJ1-4; possibly TRBD1 for D (5 bases). The CDR3 contains 15 residues. V lost 8 bases, J lost 0 bases, and 13 bases lay in between. Germline assignment: CDR1 LNHDA and CDR2 SQIVND (reference sequence). In nucleotides, the CDR3 is TGTGCCAGTCGTACTTGGACAACAACTAATGAAAAACTGTTTTTT. Translating gives CASRTWTTTNEKLFF.

This clone was observed once. The chain uses TRBV4-2 and TRBJ2-1, with a possible D match to TRBD2 (6 bases). This CDR3 spans 15 amino acids. Germline loops: CDR1 LGHNA, CDR2 YNFKEQ. The V end lost 4 bases, the J end lost 5 bases, and 15 bases lay between the germline ends. The CDR3 loop is CASSPKGLLDNEQFF. The CDR3, as DNA: TGTGCCAGCAGCCCCAAGGGACTCCTCGACAATGAGCAGTTCTTC.

CDR3: CSVVSGSDGYTF. CDR3 nucleotides: TGCAGCGTTGTCTCAGGGTCGGATGGCTACACCTTC. The rearrangement uses TRBV29-1 and TRBJ1-2; perhaps TRBD1 as D (5 bases). In germline, CDR1 is SQVTM, CDR2 ANQGSEA. The CDR3 totals 12 residues. V lost 4 bases, J lost 6 bases, and 12 bases lay in between.

This chain joins TRBV11-2 and TRBJ2-5; 12 bases match TRBD2. Germline-derived CDR1 and CDR2 are SGHAT and FQNNGV. This CDR3 contains 15 residues. Trimming took 5 bases from V and 5 from J; bases not matched to a gene: 6. CDR3 protein: CASSPLAGGGETQYF. The DNA for the CDR3 is TGTGCCAGCAGCCCCCTAGCGGGAGGGGGGGAGACCCAGTACTTC.

J is TRBJ1-6 and V is TRBV4-3; no reliable D call. The CDR3 runs 16 residues. Per the germline V gene, CDR1 is LGHNA and CDR2 is YSLEER. V was clipped by 0 bases and J by 9 bases, with 15 bases between them. The CDR3 spells CASSQDLGQEGSPLHF. CDR3 nucleotides: TGCGCCAGCAGCCAAGATCTCGGCCAGGAAGGTTCACCCCTCCACTTT.

This sequence joins TRBV28 and TRBJ1-5; 8 bases are shared with TRBD1. V trimming: 7 bases; J trimming: 5 bases; junction bases outside the gene matches: 16. Germline values: CDR1 MDHEN, CDR2 SYDVKM. The length of the CDR3 is 17 residues. The CDR3 DNA reads as TGTGCCAGCATACCCCCAACGGTTCAGGGGGCTTATCAGCCCCAGCATTTT. It encodes CASIPPTVQGAYQPQHF.

In this sample, this clone turned up once. This sequence joins TRBV5-1 and TRBJ2-1, with 8 bases identical to TRBD2. V lost 0 bases to trimming and J lost 8 bases; unmatched junction nucleotides: 10. CDR3 size: 16 residues. CDR1 is SGHRS and CDR2 is YFSETQ in the germline V gene. The CDR3 nucleotides read TGCGCCAGCAGCTTGGCCGTTAGCGGGATAATCCATGAGCAGTTCTTC. This sequence encodes CASSLAVSGIIHEQFF.

This chain joins TRBV10-3 and TRBJ2-5, with 7 bases identical to TRBD1. V shed 6 bases and J 0 bases; nucleotides not matched to a gene: 7. There are 15 residues in the CDR3. CDR1 ENHRY and CDR2 SYGVKD come from the germline V gene. In DNA form, the CDR3 reads TGTGCCATCAGAGGGGGCTCCCAGTACCAAGAGACCCAGTACTTC. Its translation is CAIRGGSQYQETQYF.

The V gene is TRBV7-8, the J gene TRBJ1-1; D unclear. The CDR3 runs 13 residues. Germline V CDR1 and CDR2: SGHVS, FQNEAQ. Trimming removed 3 bases at V and 3 bases at J, with 8 bases between. The CDR3 region has the DNA TGTGCCAGCAGCTTCCGGAGGGACACTGAAGCTTTCTTT. Its protein product is CASSFRRDTEAFF.

The V gene is TRBV5-5, the J gene TRBJ1-5; TRBD1 might be the D (6 bases). Germline V gives CDR1 SGHKS, CDR2 YYEKEE (reference sequence). V was pared by 4 bases and J by 0 bases, with 17 bases between. The CDR3 spans 17 residues. The CDR3 DNA sequence: TGTGCCAGCAGCCGAAAAAGCGGACAGACTAGCAATCAGCCCCAGCATTTT. It yields the protein CASSRKSGQTSNQPQHF.

The rearrangement uses TRBV28 and TRBJ2-1; 7 bases agree with TRBD1. J lost 2 bases, V lost 3 bases, and 7 bases had no gene match. The CDR3 totals 16 residues. Germline V gene lookup returns CDR1 MDHEN and CDR2 SYDVKM. This CDR3 is CASSFSLGQTYNEQFF. The DNA for the CDR3 is TGTGCCAGCAGTTTCTCTTTGGGACAGACCTACAATGAGCAGTTCTTC. Using reference TRBV28 and TRBJ2-1 for the parts outside the CDR3, the full variable domain is DVKVTQSSRYLVKRTGEKVFLECVQDMDHENMFWYRQDPGLGLRLIYFSYDVKMKEKGDIPEGYSVSREKKERFSLILESASTNQTSMYLCASSFSLGQTYNEQFFGPGTRLTVL.

The chain links TRBV5-1 to TRBJ1-5; D is ambiguous. There are 14 residues in the CDR3. The germline CDR1 and CDR2 sequences are SGHRS and YFSETQ. Deletions cut 2 bases from V and 4 bases from J, with 10 bases between. CDR3 protein: CASSLGADNQPQHF. In nucleotides, the CDR3 is TGCGCCAGCAGCTTAGGCGCGGATAATCAGCCCCAGCATTTT. The full variable domain, completed using reference TRBV5-1 and TRBJ1-5, is KAGVTQTPRYLIKTRGQQVTLSCSPISGHRSVSWYQQTPGQGLQFLFEYFSETQRNKGNFPGRFSGRQFSNSRSEMNVSTLELGDSALYLCASSLGADNQPQHFGDGTRLSIL.

The gene calls are TRBV7-9 and TRBJ1-2; D possibly corresponds to TRBD1 (5 bases). V shed 1 base and J shed 7 bases, with 7 bases lying between them. From germline, CDR1 is SEHNR and CDR2 FQNEAQ (reference sequence). The CDR3 length is 12 residues. For the CDR3, the DNA is TGTGCCAGCAGCTTAGTCGGGGGTGGCTACACCTTC. Translated, it gives CASSLVGGGYTF.

This chain connects TRBV7-6 to TRBJ2-3; no clear D gene. Germline values: CDR1 SGHVS, CDR2 FNYEAQ. The V and J ends lost 1 base and 6 bases respectively, with 8 bases between them. This CDR3 region has 13 residues. CDR3 residues: CASSLVPVDTQYF. As DNA, the CDR3 is TGTGCCAGCAGCTTAGTTCCTGTGGATACGCAGTATTTT.

The chain joins TRBV27 to TRBJ1-6; D is unclear. Per the germline V gene, CDR1 is MNHEY and CDR2 is SMNVEV (reference sequence). This CDR3 spans 17 amino acids. The V and J ends lost 2 bases and 6 bases respectively, with 17 bases between them. The CDR3 sequence: CASSLTPIPGFNSPLHF. CDR3 bases: TGTGCCAGCAGTTTAACCCCTATTCCAGGATTTAATTCACCCCTCCACTTT.

The chain has TRBV27 and TRBJ1-6; TRBD1 matches at 7 bases. The V gene end was trimmed by 10 bases and the J gene end by 5 bases; junction bases not matched to a gene: 5. Germline V gene sequence: CDR1 MNHEY, CDR2 SMNVEV (reference sequence). The CDR3 contains 13 residues. This chain's CDR3 is CAKSGTDNSPLHF. CDR3 sequence (DNA): TGTGCCAAGTCCGGGACAGATAATTCACCCCTCCACTTT.

This chain links TRBV27 with TRBJ1-5; unclear D gene. V was shortened by 5 bases and J by 4 bases, with 9 bases between the two germline ends. The CDR3 has 13 amino acids. In germline, CDR1 is MNHEY, CDR2 SMNVEV (reference sequence). CDR3 DNA sequence: TGTGCCAGCAGTCGCTCGGTAAATCAGCCCCAGCATTTT. Protein product: CASSRSVNQPQHF.

This clone has only one observation. This chain uses TRBV27 with TRBJ1-6; possible D gene TRBD1, 5 bases. The germline V gene encodes CDR1 MNHEY and CDR2 SMNVEV (reference sequence). The CDR3 length is 15 residues. The ends were cut back, 3 bases at V and 14 bases at J, with 20 bases in the middle. The CDR3 DNA sequence: TGTGCCAGCAGTTTCTTGGGGGAGGGGCCACGGACCCTCCACTTT. Translating gives CASSFLGEGPRTLHF.

CDR3 loop: CASSPQGAPYGYTF. In nucleotides, the CDR3 is TGTGCCAGCAGTCCTCAGGGGGCCCCCTATGGCTACACCTTC. This rearrangement joins TRBV6-5 to TRBJ1-2, with TRBD1 matching 8 bases. CDR3 length: 14 amino acids. V lost 5 bases to trimming and J lost 4 bases; unmatched junction nucleotides: 6. The germline gives CDR1 MNHEY, CDR2 SVGAGI.

The V and J genes are TRBV21-1 and TRBJ2-3; TRBD2, the D gene given by the table, was not confirmed from the DNA. TRBV21-1 is classified as a pseudogene. This CDR3 comprises 18 residues. The chain's CDR3 is CASSTSGGLAGDGDTQYF. CDR3 in DNA: TGTGCCAGCAGCACATCGGGGGGACTAGCGGGAGATGGAGATACGCAGTATTTT.

This clone was seen only once. V is TRBV6-6 and J is TRBJ1-1; D is undetermined. The V gene's germline CDR1 is MNHNY and CDR2 SVGAGI (reference sequence). Trimming removed 4 bases at V and 2 bases at J, with 8 bases between. The CDR3 length is 13 residues. CDR3 nucleotide sequence: TGTGCCAGCAGTTTAACTATAAACACTGAAGCTTTCTTT. Its protein product is CASSLTINTEAFF.

The chain employs TRBV27 and TRBJ1-6; 7 bases fit TRBD1. Per germline, CDR1 MNHEY and CDR2 SMNVEV (reference sequence). This CDR3 has 17 residues. Germline trimming cut 1 base from V and 7 bases from J; bases unmatched to any gene: 10. The CDR3 is CASSLLSTRGQNSPLHF. The CDR3 coding sequence is TGTGCCAGCAGTTTATTATCTACGAGGGGGCAGAATTCACCCCTCCACTTT.

With regard to this clone: The sample carries other DNA sequences with the same CDR3. This chain links TRBV28 with TRBJ1-5; possible D gene TRBD1, 6 bases. From germline, CDR1 is MDHEN and CDR2 SYDVKM. V was trimmed by 1 base and J by 7 bases, leaving 8 bases between them. The CDR3 covers 13 residues. CDR3 coding DNA: TGTGCCAGCAGTTTATTGGGGGCCCAGCCCCAGCATTTT. Translating gives CASSLLGAQPQHF.